This T cell receptor (beta chain) was recorded in a study of tumor-infiltrating lymphocytes in localized non-small cell lung cancer. About the study: Each patient gave resected tumor and non-adjacent uninvolved lung tissue.

Libraries were prepared by immunoSEQ multiplex PCR; TCRdb keeps only in-frame clonotypes and omits some of them. The data show about 16,000 clones, about 69% seen once. The count of this clone is one. CDR3 length: 12 amino acids. Germline CDR1 is SGHAT and CDR2 is FQNNGV. Trimming cost V 8 bases and J 6 bases, with 10 bases left between them. Sequencing input: lung tumor tissue. The clonotype comes from a human donor with non-small cell lung cancer. This rearrangement joins TRBV11-2 to TRBJ2-2; D perhaps matches TRBD1 (5 bases). The CDR3 sequence is CASVKGSGELFF. CDR3 nucleotide sequence: TGTGCCAGCGTAAAGGGGTCCGGGGAGCTGTTTTTT.